This TCR beta chain was recorded in a study of OX40 agonist ivuxolimab in advanced cancers. Study-level background: The group had a mean age of around 64 years, ranged from about 20 to 79, and was 80% to 85% male. Partial responses were achieved by three patients, of whom one had hepatocellular carcinoma and two had cutaneous melanoma. Overall study findings and caveats: Clonal expansion was seen in CD4+ and CD8+ blood T cells by week 6 at 0.1 to 3.0 mg/kg.

V was clipped by 9 bases and J by 5 bases; unmatched bases: 8. There are 13 residues in the CDR3. Germline CDR1 and CDR2: MNHEY and SMNVEV (reference sequence). A remark on this clone: Its antigen remains unidentified.

Excluded were patients having autoimmune disease history or systemic immunosuppression. The data were produced by immunoSEQ multiplex PCR, yet TCRdb's version contains in-frame clones alone and is incomplete. The data hold roughly 68,000 clones, with 75% to 90% observed a single time. The source was CD4+ or CD8+ T cells sorted from blood, collected in a trial of the OX40 agonist ivuxolimab. The V call is TRBV27, the J call TRBJ1-2; TRBD1 matches at 8 bases. This receptor was taken from an adult with an advanced solid tumor such as melanoma, head and neck, liver or kidney cancer. The CDR3: CASFPQGGYGYTF. The CDR3 region has the DNA TGTGCCAGTTTTCCACAGGGGGGATATGGCTACACCTTC.